The present T cell receptor beta chain was sequenced within a study of T cell responses to AZD1222 COVID-19 vaccine. The study, taken as a whole, reports: Reports indicate that nearly half of spike-specific TCRs are directed at unmutated variant regions.

Some clones are missing from TCRdb's copy, which holds only in-frame ones; the method was immunoSEQ multiplex PCR. Here the sample spans 57,000 or so clones, approximately 80% being singletons. Remarks on this clone: What it binds is unknown.

The sequence came from an adult who received the AZD1222 COVID-19 vaccine. The sequences come from peripheral blood, collected 28 days after the second AZD1222 dose.

The CDR3 DNA follows: TGTGCCTGGTCCAGGGGATTGAACACTGAAGCTTTCTTT. Its translation: CAWSRGLNTEAFF. V is TRBV30 and J is TRBJ1-1, with a possible D match to TRBD1 (6 bases). The CDR3 is 13 residues long. CDR1 and CDR2 from the germline V gene are GTSNPN and SVGIG (reference sequence). Trimming took 5 bases from V and 0 from J, leaving 10 bases between them.